This entry describes one T cell receptor (beta chain). These data come from a study of molecular identifiers for immune sequencing clone quantification. Looking at the study overall: Replicate runs used RNA from roughly 20,000 or 100,000 naive CD8 cells, which was split five ways into aliquots, and four of those aliquots were then sequenced.

Germline V gene sequence: CDR1 SGHAT, CDR2 FQNNGV. The CDR3 extends over 17 amino acids. Trimming took 0 bases from V and 7 from J; bases not matched to a gene: 8. TCRdb independently ran MiXCR on the PCR reads; one entry per CDR3 protein. The sample consists of tens of thousands of distinct CDR3 sequences, about a fifth of them appearing once. The rearrangement joins TRBV11-2 to TRBJ2-3; 12 bases are shared with TRBD2. The receptor comes from a human donor in good health. Some libraries in this study had Jurkat cell RNA spiked in. Sequencing was carried out using naive CD8+ T cells from blood, with Jurkat cell RNA spiked in. The subset is: FACS-sorted CD8+CD4-CCR7+CD45RA+ naive T cells. The CDR3 spells CASSLDPLAGGPNTQYF. Written as DNA, the CDR3 is TGTGCCAGCAGCTTAGATCCCCTAGCGGGGGGGCCAAATACGCAGTATTTT.